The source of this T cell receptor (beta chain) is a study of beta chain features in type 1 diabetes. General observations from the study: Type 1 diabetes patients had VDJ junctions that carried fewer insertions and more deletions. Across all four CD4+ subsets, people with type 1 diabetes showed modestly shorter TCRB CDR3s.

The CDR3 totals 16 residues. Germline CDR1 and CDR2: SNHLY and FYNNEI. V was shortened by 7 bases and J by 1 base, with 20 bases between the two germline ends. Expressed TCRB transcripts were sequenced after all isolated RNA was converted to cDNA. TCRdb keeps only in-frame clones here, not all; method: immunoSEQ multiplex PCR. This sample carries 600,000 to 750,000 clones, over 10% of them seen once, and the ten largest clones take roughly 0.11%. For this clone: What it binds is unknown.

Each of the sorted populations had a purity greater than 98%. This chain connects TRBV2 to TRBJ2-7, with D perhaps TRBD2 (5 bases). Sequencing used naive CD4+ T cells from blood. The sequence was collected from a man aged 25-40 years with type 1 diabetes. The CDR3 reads CASKGANFAGSYEQYF. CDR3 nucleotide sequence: TGTGCCAGCAAGGGCGCGAATTTCGCGGGTTCCTACGAGCAGTACTTC.